The rows below give T cell receptor beta chains drawn from one sample of a study of T cell responses to AZD1222 COVID-19 vaccine. TCRdb's table, derived via immunoSEQ multiplex PCR, lists solely in-frame clones and lacks some. In the table there are approximately 150,000 clones, just over 90% of which are singletons. The sample here was peripheral blood, taken 28 days after the second AZD1222 dose. The receptors stem from an adult who received the AZD1222 COVID-19 vaccine. CDR3s include the opening cysteine and the closing phenylalanine or tryptophan. Fields, in order: V gene, J gene, clone size, D gene, CDR3 protein, CDR3 DNA. The D gene is left open where the match is weak. Some rows mark clone size as missing; the rest say once, few, many or name a class of expanded clone.

TRBV7-9,TRBJ1-2,NA,TRBD1,CASSLNIPPDRGQGYTF,TGTGCCAGCAGCTTAAACATACCACCAGACAGGGGGCAAGGCTACACCTTC
TRBV9,TRBJ1-2,NA,NA,CASSVVQGGLVLSSGFFGYTF,TGTGCCAGCAGCGTAGTTCAGGGCGGGTTGGTTCTCTCCAGCGGGTTTTTTGGCTACACCTTC
TRBV9,TRBJ1-2,NA,NA,CASSVEDGARGYTF,TGTGCCAGCAGCGTAGAAGATGGGGCTCGTGGCTACACCTTC
TRBV6-4,TRBJ1-1,NA,NA,CASSDSASTEAFF,TGTGCCAGCAGTGACAGTGCAAGCACTGAAGCTTTCTTT
TRBV7-2,TRBJ1-1,NA,NA,CASSLEGPKAFF,TGTGCCAGCAGCTTGGAGGGCCCAAAAGCTTTCTTT
TRBV3-1/TRBV3-2,TRBJ2-3,NA,NA,CASSQGDTQYF,TGTGCCAGCAGCCAAGGGGATACGCAGTATTTT
TRBV7-3,TRBJ1-2,NA,NA,CASSPRAGAGGYTF,TGTGCCAGCAGCCCCCGGGCGGGGGCTGGGGGCTACACCTTC
TRBV19,TRBJ1-1,NA,NA,CASSIQSEAFF,TGTGCCAGTAGTATACAGAGTGAAGCTTTCTTT
TRBV27,TRBJ1-2,NA,TRBD1,CASSSGGRGYGYTF,TGTGCCAGCAGCTCAGGGGGACGGGGCTATGGCTACACCTTC
TRBV19,TRBJ1-2,NA,NA,CASSSTGTGGEVYGYTF,TGTGCCAGTAGTTCGACCGGGACTGGGGGAGAAGTCTATGGCTACACCTTC
TRBV29-1,TRBJ2-7,once,NA,CSVEERGSSREQYF,TGCAGCGTTGAAGAACGAGGGTCTTCGAGGGAGCAGTACTTC
TRBV2,TRBJ2-7,NA,NA,CASQTDSYEQYF,TGTGCCAGCCAGACAGACTCCTACGAGCAGTACTTC
TRBV28,TRBJ2-3,NA,NA,CASTTSGMSNTDTQYF,TGTGCCAGCACAACGTCGGGGATGAGTAACACAGATACGCAGTATTTT
TRBV9,TRBJ1-3,NA,NA,CASSLEGDGNTIYF,TGTGCCAGCAGCCTAGAGGGGGACGGAAACACCATATATTTT
TRBV6-5,TRBJ2-7,NA,TRBD2,CASSYRGRAAYEQYF,TGTGCCAGCAGTTACCGCGGGAGGGCCGCGTACGAGCAGTACTTC
TRBV19,TRBJ1-2,NA,TRBD1,CASLAPGQGYGYTF,TGTGCCAGTCTTGCCCCAGGACAGGGCTATGGCTACACCTTC
TRBV7-9,TRBJ1-1,NA,NA,CASSLELVGVDTEAFF,TGTGCCAGCAGCTTAGAGTTGGTTGGGGTGGACACTGAAGCTTTCTTT
TRBV12-3/TRBV12-4,TRBJ1-1,NA,NA,CASSFRAEYEAFF,TGTGCCAGCAGTTTTCGGGCAGAATATGAAGCTTTCTTT
TRBV7-8,TRBJ2-1,NA,TRBD2,CASSLRSGRHNEQFF,TGTGCCAGCAGCCTCCGTAGCGGGAGACACAATGAGCAGTTCTTC
TRBV5-5,TRBJ1-4,NA,TRBD1,CASSKGQNNEKLFF,TGTGCCAGCAGCAAGGGACAGAATAATGAAAAACTGTTTTTT
TRBV13,TRBJ2-5,NA,NA,CASSLAGTPRHF,TGTGCCAGCAGCTTGGCCGGGACTCCCCGTCACTTC
TRBV29-1,TRBJ2-7,NA,NA,CSVDVSYEQYF,TGCAGCGTTGATGTATCCTACGAGCAGTACTTC
TRBV5-5,TRBJ2-6,NA,NA,CASRAWGRGANVLTF,TGTGCCAGCCGTGCTTGGGGACGCGGGGCCAACGTCCTGACTTTC
TRBV6-1,TRBJ1-4,NA,NA,CASSDFNPRGKLFF,TGTGCCAGCAGTGATTTTAACCCGCGAGGAAAACTGTTTTTT
TRBV28,TRBJ2-7,NA,NA,CASSLGEYEQYF,TGTGCCAGCAGTTTAGGGGAGTACGAGCAGTACTTC
TRBV4-1,TRBJ2-7,NA,NA,CASSPDGYEQYF,TGCGCCAGCAGCCCCGACGGCTACGAGCAGTACTTC
TRBV18,TRBJ1-2,NA,NA,CASSPEGNYGYTF,TGTGCCAGCTCACCGGAAGGAAACTATGGCTACACCTTC
TRBV27,TRBJ2-7,NA,NA,CASRPRGYSYEQYF,TGTGCCAGCAGACCGAGAGGGTACTCCTACGAGCAGTACTTC
TRBV3-1/TRBV3-2,TRBJ1-1,NA,TRBD1,CASSQPDRGHWVF,TGTGCCAGCAGCCAACCGGACAGGGGGCATTGGGTCTTT
TRBV6-5,TRBJ1-2,NA,TRBD1,CASRSGTGDGYTF,TGTGCCAGCAGATCCGGGACAGGGGACGGCTACACCTTC
TRBV4-2,TRBJ1-2,NA,NA,CASSQGDGVYGYTF,TGTGCCAGCAGCCAAGGAGACGGGGTCTATGGCTACACCTTC
TRBV10-2,TRBJ1-1,NA,NA,CASTPMGTEAFF,TGCGCCAGCACCCCGATGGGGACTGAAGCTTTCTTT
TRBV23-1,TRBJ1-6,few,NA,CASSQRTGLYNSPLHF,TGCGCCAGCAGTCAAAGGACGGGACTTTACAATTCACCCCTCCACTTT
TRBV9,TRBJ2-2,NA,NA,CASSVDGMNTGELFF,TGTGCCAGCAGCGTAGACGGGATGAACACCGGGGAGCTGTTTTTT
TRBV5-1,TRBJ2-1,NA,NA,CASSPPGAGQFF,TGCGCCAGCAGCCCCCCAGGAGCGGGGCAGTTCTTC
TRBV6-5,TRBJ2-7,NA,TRBD1,CASSPTGSLGEQYF,TGTGCCAGCAGTCCGACAGGGAGCTTGGGTGAGCAGTACTTC
TRBV19,TRBJ2-1,NA,TRBD2,CASSIRAGGRAYNEQFF,TGTGCCAGTAGTATTAGGGCCGGCGGGAGGGCGTACAATGAGCAGTTCTTC
TRBV4-2,TRBJ1-1,NA,NA,CASSRQTGGLNTEAFF,TGTGCCAGCAGCCGCCAAACGGGGGGCTTGAACACTGAAGCTTTCTTT
TRBV3-1/TRBV3-2,TRBJ1-2,NA,NA,CASSQVFTGNYGYTF,TGTGCCAGCAGCCAAGTATTCACAGGGAACTATGGCTACACCTTC
TRBV11-2,TRBJ1-6,NA,NA,CASSLGVRIIDNSPLHF,TGTGCCAGCAGCTTAGGAGTCCGGATTATCGATAATTCACCCCTCCACTTT
TRBV5-6,TRBJ1-4,once,NA,CASSLWGNEKLFF,TGTGCCAGCAGCTTGTGGGGGAATGAAAAACTGTTTTTT
TRBV6-5,TRBJ2-7,once,NA,CASSYLGQNSYEQYF,TGTGCCAGCAGTTACCTGGGACAAAACTCCTACGAGCAGTACTTC
TRBV2,TRBJ1-5,NA,NA,CASSPRRADDSNQPQHF,TGTGCCAGCAGCCCCCGGCGGGCGGACGATAGCAATCAGCCCCAGCATTTT
TRBV5-4,TRBJ1-4,few,TRBD1,CASSPGTGTNEKLFF,TGTGCCAGCAGCCCTGGGACAGGGACTAATGAAAAACTGTTTTTT
TRBV18,TRBJ1-1,NA,NA,CASTPGLNTEAFF,TGTGCCAGCACACCGGGGCTGAACACTGAAGCTTTCTTT
TRBV5-8,TRBJ1-5,NA,NA,CASSLWEAPQHF,TGTGCCAGCAGCTTATGGGAGGCCCCCCAGCATTTT
TRBV19,TRBJ1-4,NA,TRBD1,CASSVDAGGPEKLFF,TGTGCCAGTAGTGTCGATGCAGGGGGGCCTGAAAAACTGTTTTTT
TRBV7-3,TRBJ2-6,NA,TRBD2,CASSLWGTSGGHAGANVLTF,TGTGCCAGCAGCTTGTGGGGCACTAGCGGGGGCCACGCTGGGGCCAACGTCCTGACTTTC